This T cell receptor (beta chain) is from a study of T-cell reconstitution after alpha-beta-depleted transplantation in children. The study's findings and limits: Some patients' high day-60 TCRbeta diversity was traced to surviving recipient T cells and thymic progenitors.

This clonotype was observed at least ten times. Its antigen is still unknown. Unique molecular identifiers were incorporated into the prepared TCRbeta library. MiXCR, run by TCRdb on the PCR reads, gives a single entry per CDR3 protein. The sample yields about 830,000 distinct CDR3 sequences, roughly 15% seen once. CDR3 length: 16 residues. CDR1 and CDR2 from the germline V gene are SGHRS and YFSETQ. The V end was cut by 0 bases, the J end by 6 bases, with 16 bases between. The specimen comprised PBMCs, mostly from graft donor cells, sampled 360 days after TCRalphabeta/CD19-depleted stem cell transplant. This clonotype originated in a male patient aged 5 to 17 who had a stem cell transplant for acute lymphoblastic leukemia, so the T cells may come from the graft donor. The chain is built from TRBV5-1 and TRBJ2-1; perhaps TRBD2 as D (5 bases). For the CDR3, the DNA is TGCGCCAGCAGCTTGGCACTCGGGATCAAGATCAATGAGCAGTTCTTC. It codes for CASSLALGIKINEQFF.